Sequencing of this T cell receptor (beta chain) was carried out in a study of vaccination effects on CD4 cells after COVID-19. Study background: Cultures used roughly 2.2 million PBMC per well, approximately 9.6 IU/ml IL-2 and about 10 ug/ml peptides.

Generated by immunoSEQ multiplex PCR, the TCRdb table keeps only in-frame clones and is missing some. This table holds around 30,000 clones, 65% found once. Turning to this clone: The antigen is unknown.

Germline-derived CDR1 and CDR2 are MNHEY and SVGAGI. The J segment lost 2 bases and the V segment lost 3 bases, leaving 2 bases of the junction unmatched. This CDR3 comprises 14 residues. Study-wide findings and caveats: Few convalescent patients and no early post-infection timepoints were included in the study. Late post-vaccination, clones induced by infection and those induced by vaccine underwent marked clonal contraction.

Subsequent to 10 days of culture, CD4+ T cells were isolated. Vaccinees lacked prior SARS-CoV-2 infection and tested negative for nucleocapsid antibodies. Specimen: CD4+ T cells from PBMCs cultured without peptide, collected before COVID-19 vaccination. This receptor was taken from a human donor who received a COVID-19 vaccine. The V and J genes are TRBV6-5 and TRBJ2-5, with 8 bases aligning to TRBD2. In nucleotides, the CDR3 is TGTGCCAGCAGTTATGCGGGGGGTCAAGAGACCCAGTACTTC. Its translation: CASSYAGGQETQYF.